This record concerns one T cell receptor (beta chain) sequence. Alongside a J-beta primer mix, a sample-barcoded 5' primer served in a second PCR lasting about 7 to 11 cycles. TCRdb reprocessed the 5' RACE reads via MiXCR and lists one record per CDR3 protein. Of roughly 1,800,000 distinct CDR3 sequences in the sample, roughly 49% were seen once. This sample was included in a study of blood T cells in healthy people across ages. Turning to the study itself: Template switching picked up about one barcoded beta molecule for each two T cells.

The CDR3 extends over 14 amino acids. Germline CDR1 is SGDLS and CDR2 is YYNGEE. The J segment lost 6 bases and the V segment lost 4 bases, leaving 7 bases of the junction unmatched. V usage is TRBV9 and J usage is TRBJ2-3; 8 bases match TRBD2. The sample consisted of blood. The sequence was obtained from a woman in her thirties or forties in good health. The DNA for the CDR3 is TGTGCCAGCAGCCCCCGGACTAGCTCCGATACGCAGTATTTT. The encoded protein is CASSPRTSSDTQYF.